This entry lists 3 T cell receptor beta chains sequenced from one sample in a study of T cells in localized non-small cell lung cancer. Measured with immunoSEQ multiplex PCR; TCRdb has only the in-frame clones, and not every one. Seen here are fewer than 15,000 clones, around 81% observed once, and the top ten hold under 5%. The specimen comprised peripheral blood, sampled before any cancer treatment. These receptors all stem from a female donor of 60 years or more with stage I squamous cell lung carcinoma.

This chain connects TRBV11-3 to TRBJ2-3, with 10 nucleotides matching TRBD2. The V and J ends lost 4 bases and 5 bases, in that order; junction bases with no gene match: 0. Germline-derived CDR1 and CDR2 are SGHNT and YENEEA. The CDR3 is made up of 13 amino acids. This CDR3 reads CASSSSGGDTQYF. The CDR3 DNA is TGTGCCAGCAGCTCTAGCGGGGGAGATACGCAGTATTTT. Looking up the rest from reference TRBV11-3 and TRBJ2-3 gives the full variable domain: EAGVVQSPRYKIIEKKQPVAFWCNPISGHNTLYWYLQNLGQGPELLIRYENEEAVDDSQLPKDRFSAERLKGVDSTLKIQPAELGDSAVYLCASSSSGGDTQYFGPGTRLTVL.

The rearrangement links TRBV19 to TRBJ1-2; D unclear. Trimming removed 3 bases from V and 5 bases from J, with 16 bases in between. This CDR3 is 15 amino acids long. The germline V gene encodes CDR1 LNHDA and CDR2 SQIVND (reference sequence). CDR3 coding DNA: TGTGCCAGTAGTATTTCGGGGTTGGATGGATATGGCTACACCTTC. Translating it yields CASSISGLDGYGYTF.

This clone appeared a few times. The chain couples TRBV6-6 to TRBJ2-7, with unresolved D. V gave up 5 bases and J gave up 1 base, with 12 bases separating them. The CDR3 is made up of 14 amino acids. Looked up from germline, CDR1 is MNHNY and CDR2 is SVGAGI (reference sequence). The CDR3: CASSPTLVSYEQYF. CDR3 bases: TGTGCCAGCAGTCCTACCCTCGTTTCCTACGAGCAGTACTTC.